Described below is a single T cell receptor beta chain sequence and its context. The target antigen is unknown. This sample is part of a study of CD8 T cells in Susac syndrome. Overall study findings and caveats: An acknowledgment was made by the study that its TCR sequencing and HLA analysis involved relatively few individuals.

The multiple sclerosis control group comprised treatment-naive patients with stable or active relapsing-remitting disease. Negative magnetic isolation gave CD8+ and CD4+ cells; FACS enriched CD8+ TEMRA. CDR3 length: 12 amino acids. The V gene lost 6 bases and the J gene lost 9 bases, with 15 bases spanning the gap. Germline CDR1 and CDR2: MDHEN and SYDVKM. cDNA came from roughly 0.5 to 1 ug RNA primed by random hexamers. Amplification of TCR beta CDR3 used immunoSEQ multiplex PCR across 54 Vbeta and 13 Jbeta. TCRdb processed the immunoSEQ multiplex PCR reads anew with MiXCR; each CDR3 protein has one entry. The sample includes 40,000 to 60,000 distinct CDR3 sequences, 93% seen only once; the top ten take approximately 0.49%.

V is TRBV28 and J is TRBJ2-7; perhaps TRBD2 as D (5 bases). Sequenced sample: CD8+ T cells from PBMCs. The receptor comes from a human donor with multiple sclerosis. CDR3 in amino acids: CASRRAPSLQYF. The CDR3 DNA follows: TGTGCCAGCAGACGGGCCCCTAGCCTGCAGTACTTC.